The present T cell receptor beta chain was sequenced within a study of long-term antiretroviral therapy in people with HIV. Germline CDR1 SEHNR, CDR2 FQNEAQ (reference sequence). The germline V and J ends were trimmed by 1 base and 7 bases, with 16 bases remaining between them. This CDR3 contains 16 residues. This clone was seen just once. Run at survey level, the immunoSEQ assay was version v3.0. Measured with immunoSEQ multiplex PCR; TCRdb has only the in-frame clones, and not every one. The sample shows 35,000 to 45,000 clones, 75% to 85% of them seen only once. The specimen comprised unsorted PBMCs, sampled 3.4 years after starting antiretroviral therapy. This receptor was taken from a man under 40 with HIV. The chain uses TRBV7-9 and TRBJ1-4; D might be TRBD1 (6 bases). CDR3 nucleotide sequence: TGTGCCAGCAGCTTAGAGACTAGGGGGGCGGGTGAAAAACTGTTTTTT. It specifies CASSLETRGAGEKLFF.